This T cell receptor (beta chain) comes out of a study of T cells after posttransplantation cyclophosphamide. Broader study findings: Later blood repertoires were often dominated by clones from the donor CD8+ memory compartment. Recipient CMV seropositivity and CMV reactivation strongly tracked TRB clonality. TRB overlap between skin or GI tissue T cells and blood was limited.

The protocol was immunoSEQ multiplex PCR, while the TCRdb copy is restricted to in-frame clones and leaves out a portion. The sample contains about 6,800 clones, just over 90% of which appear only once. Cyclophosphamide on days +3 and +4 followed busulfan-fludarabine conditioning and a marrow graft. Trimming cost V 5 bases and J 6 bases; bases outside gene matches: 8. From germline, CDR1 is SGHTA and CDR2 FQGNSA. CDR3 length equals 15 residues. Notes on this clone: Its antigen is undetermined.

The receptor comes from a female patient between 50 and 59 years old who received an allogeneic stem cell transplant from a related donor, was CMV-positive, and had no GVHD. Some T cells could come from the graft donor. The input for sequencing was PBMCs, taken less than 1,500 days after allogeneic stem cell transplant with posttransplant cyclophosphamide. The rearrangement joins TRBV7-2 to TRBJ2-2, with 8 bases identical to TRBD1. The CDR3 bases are TGTGCCAGCAGCGGTCGGACAGGGCGCGCCGGGGAGCTGTTTTTT. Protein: CASSGRTGRAGELFF.